What follows are 14 T cell receptor beta chains derived from one specimen sequenced in a study of shared clonotypes between healthy human individuals. Terminally differentiated effector memory CD45RA+ cells were excluded by CCR7 positive selection of CD45RO-negative cells. Sequencing was performed with immunoSEQ multiplex PCR; in TCRdb, only in-frame clones are kept and a portion is missing. This sample has about 1.9 million clones, with around 95% found just once. Sample: naive CD8+ T cells from PBMCs. The receptors were gathered from a man aged 18 to 29 in good health. Some clones in this sample may be carry-over from other donors' samples.

This chain uses TRBV28 with TRBJ1-1; D ambiguous. Trimming took 3 bases from V and 7 from J, leaving 9 bases between them. The CDR3 consists of 12 residues. Per the germline V gene, CDR1 is MDHEN and CDR2 is SYDVKM. CDR3 residues: CASSLRYDEAFF. In DNA form, the CDR3 reads TGTGCCAGCAGTTTGCGCTACGATGAAGCTTTCTTT.

This clone was counted a single time. V gene TRBV4-1 combines with J gene TRBJ2-7, with 7 bases identical to TRBD2. Germline V gene sequence: CDR1 MGHRA, CDR2 YSYEKL. The CDR3 has 15 amino acids. Trimming removed 1 base from V and 7 bases from J; junction bases left unmatched: 10. This CDR3 is CASSQVAGAGGEQYF. DNA for the CDR3: TGCGCCAGCAGCCAAGTGGCGGGAGCGGGTGGGGAGCAGTACTTC.

The rearrangement uses TRBV25-1 and TRBJ2-1; D gene uncertain. The length of the CDR3 is 13 residues. V shed 0 bases and J shed 7 bases, with 7 bases lying between them. The germline gives CDR1 MGHDK, CDR2 SYGVNS. In nucleotides, the CDR3 is TGTGCCAGCAGTGAATATCTCAAGAATGAGCAGTTCTTC. Translation: CASSEYLKNEQFF.

The chain recombines TRBV27 with TRBJ1-1; TRBD1 agrees at 8 bases. Germline assignment: CDR1 MNHEY and CDR2 SMNVEV (reference sequence). Trimming at V came to 0 bases and at J to 4 bases, leaving 7 bases not matched to a gene. This CDR3 region has 16 residues. The CDR3 is CASSLSGQGRGTEAFF. CDR3 sequence (DNA): TGTGCCAGCAGTTTATCCGGACAGGGAAGGGGCACTGAAGCTTTCTTT.

The chain employs TRBV7-9 and TRBJ1-1, with TRBD1 matching 7 bases. The CDR3 sequence is 18 residues long. Germline assignment: CDR1 SEHNR and CDR2 FQNEAQ (reference sequence). Trimming cost V 5 bases and J 4 bases; bases outside gene matches: 19. The DNA of the CDR3 is TGTGCCAGCAGCCCAGATCCCCATGACAGGGCTGGTCGCACTGAAGCTTTCTTT. The encoded protein is CASSPDPHDRAGRTEAFF. The complete variable domain, with remaining parts taken from reference TRBV7-9 and TRBJ1-1, reads DTGVSQNPRHKITKRGQNVTFRCDPISEHNRLYWYRQTLGQGPEFLTYFQNEAQLEKSRLLSDRFSAERPKGSFSTLEIQRTEQGDSAMYLCASSPDPHDRAGRTEAFFGQGTRLTVV.

The chain recombines TRBV9 with TRBJ2-3; 8 nucleotides match TRBD2. CDR1 SGDLS and CDR2 YYNGEE come from the germline V gene. V lost 3 bases to trimming and J lost 2 bases; unmatched junction nucleotides: 8. This CDR3 has 16 residues. Here the CDR3 reads CASSGHGGRSTDTQYF. CDR3 coding DNA: TGTGCCAGCAGCGGGCATGGCGGGAGGTCCACAGATACGCAGTATTTT.

V is TRBV4-2 and J is TRBJ1-1, with D possibly TRBD1 on 5 matching bases. The V end lost 4 bases, the J end lost 1 base, and 13 bases lay between the germline ends. This CDR3 is built from 15 residues. CDR1 and CDR2 (germline): LGHNA, YNFKEQ. The CDR3 DNA sequence: TGTGCCAGCAGCCCTCTTGGGACTTCGAACACTGAAGCTTTCTTT. Translation: CASSPLGTSNTEAFF.

The J gene is TRBJ2-3, the V gene TRBV11-2, with a tentative D call TRBD2 (5 bases). The CDR3 is made up of 14 amino acids. The V gene's germline CDR1 is SGHAT and CDR2 FQNNGV. V was pared by 6 bases and J by 5 bases, with 15 bases between. The CDR3 DNA reads as TGTGCCAGCAGTCCGAGGGAGTATAAAGATACGCAGTATTTT. Its protein is CASSPREYKDTQYF. Full variable domain (rest looked up from reference TRBV11-2 and TRBJ2-3): EAGVAQSPRYKIIEKRQSVAFWCNPISGHATLYWYQQILGQGPKLLIQFQNNGVVDDSQLPKDRFSAERLKGVDSTLKIQPAKLEDSAVYLCASSPREYKDTQYFGPGTRLTVL.

This rearrangement joins TRBV15 to TRBJ2-7; 10 bases are shared with TRBD2. Germline trimming cut 0 bases from V and 7 bases from J; bases unmatched to any gene: 9. The germline gives CDR1 LNHNV, CDR2 YYDKDF (reference sequence). The CDR3 consists of 16 residues. The CDR3 DNA reads TGTGCCACCAGCAGAGATAGGCTAGCGGGAGAGGATGAGCAGTACTTC. Protein product: CATSRDRLAGEDEQYF.

This clone was found once. The chain uses TRBV6-6 and TRBJ2-2; D might be TRBD1 (7 bases). V dropped 6 bases and J dropped 6 bases, with 17 bases sitting between them. Germline CDR1 is MNHNY and CDR2 is SVGAGI (reference sequence). The CDR3 spans 15 residues. DNA for the CDR3: TGTGCCAGCAGCCAACCCGACAGGGAGGCCGGGGAGCTGTTTTTT. The encoded protein is CASSQPDREAGELFF.

This rearrangement joins TRBV5-1 to TRBJ2-1; 7 positions agree with TRBD1. After removal of 4 bases from V and 10 bases from J, the junction contained 11 bases not matched to a gene. The germline V gene has CDR1 SGHRS and CDR2 YFSETQ. The CDR3 loop spans 14 amino acids. In nucleotides, the CDR3 is TGCGCCAGCAGCCCCCGACAGGGAAGGTTCGAGCAGTTCTTC. Its protein is CASSPRQGRFEQFF.

CDR3 nucleotide sequence: TGTGCCAGCAGTCCTGTGGGAGGTAGGGGAGAGACCCAGTACTTC. This gives the protein CASSPVGGRGETQYF. The chain has TRBV27 and TRBJ2-5; TRBD2 might be the D (6 bases). V was shortened by 5 bases and J by 4 bases, with 17 bases between the two germline ends. The CDR3 loop spans 15 amino acids. Germline CDR1 is MNHEY and CDR2 is SMNVEV (reference sequence).

The rearrangement links TRBV7-9 to TRBJ2-7, with 7 bases lining up with TRBD1. V lost 10 bases to trimming and J lost 4 bases; unmatched junction nucleotides: 7. Per germline, CDR1 SEHNR and CDR2 FQNEAQ (reference sequence). CDR3 length equals 12 residues. The CDR3 loop is CATSGTEYEQYF. CDR3 nucleotides: TGTGCCACCTCCGGGACAGAATACGAGCAGTACTTC. The entire variable domain, with the rest obtained from reference TRBV7-9 and TRBJ2-7, is as follows: DTGVSQNPRHKITKRGQNVTFRCDPISEHNRLYWYRQTLGQGPEFLTYFQNEAQLEKSRLLSDRFSAERPKGSFSTLEIQRTEQGDSAMYLCATSGTEYEQYFGPGTRLTVT.

This chain connects TRBV28 to TRBJ2-7; TRBD2 might be the D (5 bases). Trimming left V 8 bases short and J 6 bases short, with 23 bases between. Germline V lookup: CDR1 MDHEN, CDR2 SYDVKM. The CDR3 is 15 residues long. The CDR3 sequence is CASQDRASSPSEQYF. In DNA, the CDR3 is TGTGCCAGCCAGGACCGGGCTAGCTCCCCCTCCGAGCAGTACTTC.